The 32 T cell receptor beta chains given below trace back to one sample, sequenced in a study of cytomegalovirus exposure and HLA in healthy donors. The method was immunoSEQ multiplex PCR; TCRdb's version includes in-frame clones alone and lacks a portion of them. The sample has fewer than 200,000 clones, 85% to 90% seen once. The sequenced sample was PBMCs. The origin of the receptors is a woman aged 25 to 45 in good health and CMV-seronegative.

The chain links TRBV7-3 to TRBJ2-7, with D hard to call. Looked up from germline, CDR1 is SGHTA and CDR2 is FQGTGA. The V gene lost 4 bases and the J gene lost 5 bases, with 12 bases spanning the gap. CDR3 length: 13 amino acids. The CDR3 reads CASSSMDGNEQYF. The CDR3 DNA sequence: TGTGCCAGCAGCTCGATGGATGGCAACGAGCAGTACTTC.

V gene TRBV28 combines with J gene TRBJ2-7; D perhaps matches TRBD2 (5 bases). Trimming removed 10 bases at V and 2 bases at J, with 18 bases between. The CDR3 extends over 14 amino acids. Germline CDR1 is MDHEN and CDR2 is SYDVKM. This CDR3 reads CATLGSARTYEQYF. CDR3 nucleotides: TGTGCCACCTTAGGTAGCGCCCGTACCTACGAGCAGTACTTC.

The chain joins TRBV29-1 to TRBJ2-1, with D possibly TRBD2 on 6 matching bases. Trimming removed 5 bases at V and 3 bases at J, with 17 bases between. CDR3 size: 15 residues. CDR1 SQVTM and CDR2 ANQGSEA come from the germline V gene. CDR3 residues: CSVTAGTGVYNEQFF. CDR3 sequence (DNA): TGCAGCGTTACGGCCGGGACTGGAGTCTACAATGAGCAGTTCTTC.

This rearrangement joins TRBV7-9 to TRBJ1-6, with TRBD1 matching 9 bases. CDR1 and CDR2 from the germline V gene are SEHNR and FQNEAQ (reference sequence). Losses at the gene ends were 7 bases for V and 4 bases for J; bases not matched to a gene: 8. The CDR3 length is 16 residues. The DNA for the CDR3 is TGTGCCAGCACCCTCGGACAGGGGAGGTATAATTCACCCCTCCACTTT. It encodes CASTLGQGRYNSPLHF. Based on the CDR3 plus reference TRBV7-9 and TRBJ1-6, the full variable domain is DTGVSQNPRHKITKRGQNVTFRCDPISEHNRLYWYRQTLGQGPEFLTYFQNEAQLEKSRLLSDRFSAERPKGSFSTLEIQRTEQGDSAMYLCASTLGQGRYNSPLHFGNGTRLTVT.

V is TRBV9 and J is TRBJ2-1; tentatively, D is TRBD1 or TRBD2 (5 bases each). Looked up from germline, CDR1 is SGDLS and CDR2 is YYNGEE. This CDR3 contains 12 residues. V lost 3 bases and J lost 5, with 6 bases in between. The CDR3 is CASSGGNNEQFF. The CDR3 DNA reads as TGTGCCAGCAGCGGGGGGAACAATGAGCAGTTCTTC.

In its sample, this clone was seen a few times. V is TRBV4-1 and J is TRBJ2-7, with 8 bases matching TRBD2. Germline trimming cut 1 base from V and 2 bases from J; bases unmatched to any gene: 4. The CDR3 spans 15 residues. Germline lookup yields CDR1 MGHRA and CDR2 YSYEKL. The CDR3 loop reads CASSQAPGGAYEQYF. In DNA form, the CDR3 reads TGCGCCAGCAGCCAAGCTCCGGGAGGGGCCTACGAGCAGTACTTC.

Concerning this clone: Other DNA sequences in this sample translate to the same CDR3. This rearrangement joins TRBV29-1 to TRBJ2-1; 8 bases line up with TRBD2. The V gene's germline CDR1 is SQVTM and CDR2 ANQGSEA. J gave up 3 bases and V 6 bases, and 4 bases lay outside the gene matches. This CDR3 comprises 13 residues. The CDR3 protein is CSVGTSRYNEQFF. For the CDR3, the DNA is TGCAGCGTAGGGACTAGTCGCTACAATGAGCAGTTCTTC.

The CDR3 loop is CASSLVSGTVNEQYF. In nucleotides, the CDR3 is TGCGCCAGCAGCTTAGTCTCTGGGACGGTAAACGAGCAGTACTTC. The chain recombines TRBV5-1 with TRBJ2-7; either TRBD1 or TRBD2 may fit D (5 bases each). The CDR3 extends over 15 amino acids. V was shortened by 2 bases and J by 5 bases, with 17 bases between the two germline ends. Germline loops: CDR1 SGHRS, CDR2 YFSETQ.

CDR3 protein: CASSQDLAGAYEQYF. The CDR3 bases are TGCGCCAGCAGCCAAGACTTAGCGGGAGCCTACGAGCAGTACTTC. The V and J genes are TRBV4-3 and TRBJ2-7; 9 bases match TRBD2. V was clipped by 0 bases and J by 2 bases; unmatched bases: 2. Germline assignment: CDR1 LGHNA and CDR2 YSLEER. The CDR3 consists of 15 residues.

V gene TRBV19 combines with J gene TRBJ2-5; D is undetermined. CDR3 size: 12 residues. Trimming left V 8 bases short and J 3 bases short, with 10 bases between. Germline-derived CDR1 and CDR2 are LNHDA and SQIVND (reference sequence). The CDR3 DNA follows: TGTGCCAGTGGCGTAGGTAAAGAGACCCAGTACTTC. It yields the protein CASGVGKETQYF.

The V gene is TRBV2, the J gene TRBJ1-5; TRBD1 matches at 8 bases. The CDR3 is made up of 15 amino acids. Per the germline V gene, CDR1 is SNHLY and CDR2 is FYNNEI. Trimming removed 3 bases from V and 6 bases from J; junction bases left unmatched: 7. The CDR3 DNA is TGTGCCAGCAGTGAGGGTCAGGGGGCCGGTCAGCCCCAGCATTTT. Amino acids: CASSEGQGAGQPQHF.

The chain joins TRBV30 to TRBJ1-5, with D unresolved. V lost 2 bases, J lost 5 bases, and 10 bases lay in between. In germline, CDR1 is GTSNPN, CDR2 SVGIG (reference sequence). The CDR3 loop spans 13 amino acids. In DNA form, the CDR3 reads TGTGCCTGGAGTCCGGACGGTGATCAGCCCCAGCATTTT. It specifies CAWSPDGDQPQHF.

The rearrangement links TRBV5-4 to TRBJ2-1; D is perhaps TRBD1 (7 bases). Trimming pared 1 base from V and 5 bases from J, leaving 16 bases between. This CDR3 spans 16 amino acids. CDR1 is SGHNT, CDR2 YYREEE, per germline (reference sequence). This CDR3 reads CASSLRAGGRHNEQFF. CDR3 sequence (DNA): TGTGCCAGCAGCTTGCGTGCAGGGGGGAGACACAATGAGCAGTTCTTC.

CDR3 loop: CSAGNQPQHF. CDR3 in DNA: TGCAGTGCTGGTAATCAGCCCCAGCATTTT. This chain connects TRBV20-1 to TRBJ1-5, with D uncertain. The CDR3 spans 10 residues. The V and J ends lost 5 bases and 4 bases respectively, with 3 bases between them. Germline assignment: CDR1 DFQATT and CDR2 SNEGSKA (reference sequence).

This rearrangement joins TRBV27 to TRBJ2-7, with D hard to call. CDR1 is MNHEY and CDR2 is SMNVEV in the germline V gene (reference sequence). The ends were cut back, 5 bases at V and 3 bases at J, with 11 bases in the middle. The CDR3 has 13 amino acids. The CDR3 loop reads CASSGGILYEQYF. The DNA of the CDR3 is TGTGCCAGCAGTGGTGGGATCCTCTACGAGCAGTACTTC.

The chain joins TRBV6-6 to TRBJ2-7; D remains unclear. This CDR3 has 12 residues. Germline loops: CDR1 MNHNY, CDR2 SVGAGI (reference sequence). V was clipped by 5 bases and J by 3 bases, with 8 bases between them. CDR3 DNA sequence: TGTGCCAGCAGTCCCGAAGGCTACGAGCAGTACTTC. Translation gives CASSPEGYEQYF.

This sequence joins TRBV5-1 and TRBJ2-5, with 8 bases fitting TRBD2. CDR3 length equals 15 residues. Germline CDR1 SGHRS, CDR2 YFSETQ. V trimming: 7 bases; J trimming: 4 bases; junction bases outside the gene matches: 12. CDR3: CASYPSVGTRETQYF. The CDR3 nucleotides are TGCGCCAGCTACCCTTCAGTGGGGACTAGAGAGACCCAGTACTTC.

The gene calls are TRBV6-5 and TRBJ1-6, with TRBD1 matching over 7 bases. CDR1 and CDR2 from the germline V gene are MNHEY and SVGAGI. The length of the CDR3 is 16 residues. Trimming at V came to 0 bases and at J to 9 bases, leaving 8 bases not matched to a gene. The CDR3 is CASSYSTGAWGSPLHF. In DNA, the CDR3 is TGTGCCAGCAGTTACTCCACAGGGGCGTGGGGTTCACCCCTCCACTTT.

CDR3 DNA: TGTGCCAGCAGTTACGGGGGAGGCTTAACCTACGAGCAGTACTTC. It translates to CASSYGGGLTYEQYF. V gene TRBV6-5 combines with J gene TRBJ2-7, with D maybe TRBD2 (6 bases). The length of the CDR3 is 15 residues. CDR1 and CDR2 from the germline V gene are MNHEY and SVGAGI. V was shortened by 2 bases and J by 2 bases, with 13 bases between the two germline ends.

The gene calls are TRBV10-3 and TRBJ2-7, with 8 bases lining up with TRBD1. The germline V gene encodes CDR1 ENHRY and CDR2 SYGVKD. After removal of 7 bases from V and 5 bases from J, the junction contained 13 bases not matched to a gene. The CDR3 length is 15 residues. The CDR3 spells CAIKTDRGRADEQYF. The CDR3 region has the DNA TGTGCCATCAAAACTGACAGGGGAAGGGCGGACGAGCAGTACTTC.

The gene calls are TRBV19 and TRBJ2-7; TRBD1 agrees at 10 bases. Germline CDR1 is LNHDA and CDR2 is SQIVND (reference sequence). V was clipped by 5 bases and J by 5 bases; unmatched bases: 3. CDR3 length: 13 residues. This CDR3 reads CASSVTGGDEQYF. The CDR3 nucleotides read TGTGCCAGTAGTGTGACAGGGGGCGACGAGCAGTACTTC.

The chain has TRBV6-5 and TRBJ2-3, with D perhaps assigned TRBD1 or TRBD2 (5 bases each). The CDR3 has 15 amino acids. Trimming removed 2 bases at V and 4 bases at J, with 13 bases between. Germline V gene sequence: CDR1 MNHEY, CDR2 SVGAGI. For the CDR3, the DNA is TGTGCCAGCAGTTACGGGGCGGGCCGGCCAGATACGCAGTATTTT. Its protein is CASSYGAGRPDTQYF.

J is TRBJ1-4 and V is TRBV18; possibly TRBD1 for D (5 bases). Trimming pared 4 bases from V and 2 bases from J, leaving 5 bases between. The length of the CDR3 is 13 residues. Per germline, CDR1 KGHSH and CDR2 LQKENI. The CDR3 protein is CASSRQTNEKLFF. CDR3 in DNA: TGTGCCAGCTCACGACAGACTAATGAAAAACTGTTTTTT.

The J gene is TRBJ1-5, the V gene TRBV18; the D is unclear. The V end lost 3 bases, the J end lost 3 bases, and 12 bases lay between the germline ends. The germline gives CDR1 KGHSH, CDR2 LQKENI. This CDR3 region has 15 residues. Written as DNA, the CDR3 is TGTGCCAGCTCACCCCAAGCCCGGAACAATCAGCCCCAGCATTTT. Its protein is CASSPQARNNQPQHF.

In its sample, this clone was seen once. The chain couples TRBV28 to TRBJ2-1; perhaps TRBD1 as D (6 bases). Germline loops: CDR1 MDHEN, CDR2 SYDVKM. With 5 bases removed from V and 7 bases from J, the gap between germline ends came to 15 bases. This CDR3 is 14 amino acids long. CDR3 sequence (DNA): TGTGCCAGCAGTAGGGGGTCTGGGTGGAATGAGCAGTTCTTC. Translated: CASSRGSGWNEQFF.

CDR3: CASTDRGTHEKLFF. CDR3 nucleotides: TGTGCCAGCACAGACAGGGGGACACATGAAAAACTGTTTTTT. The gene calls are TRBV6-6 and TRBJ1-4; 9 nucleotides align to TRBD1. The CDR3 is 14 residues long. Germline CDR1 reads MNHNY; CDR2 reads SVGAGI (reference sequence). J lost 6 bases, V lost 7 bases, and 6 bases had no gene match.

This rearrangement joins TRBV27 to TRBJ2-1, with D uncertain. The CDR3 has 15 residues. Germline values: CDR1 MNHEY, CDR2 SMNVEV (reference sequence). V lost 5 bases and J 0 bases, leaving 11 bases between the germline ends. CDR3 region: CASSRGGSSYNEQFF. The CDR3 nucleotides are TGTGCCAGCAGTCGTGGCGGAAGCTCCTACAATGAGCAGTTCTTC.

This clone was picked up a small number of times. V and J are TRBV2 and TRBJ2-7; D is ambiguous. Trimming took off 4 bases at V and 0 bases at J, with 4 bases between the two ends. CDR1 SNHLY and CDR2 FYNNEI come from the germline V gene. This CDR3 comprises 12 residues. The CDR3 reads CASSVSSYEQYF. The CDR3 DNA reads as TGTGCCAGCAGTGTGAGCTCCTACGAGCAGTACTTC.

The J gene is TRBJ2-5, the V gene TRBV4-3; D is perhaps TRBD1 or TRBD2 (5 bases each). Germline-derived CDR1 and CDR2 are LGHNA and YSLEER. This CDR3 is built from 15 residues. Trimming took off 1 base at V and 4 bases at J, with 13 bases between the two ends. The CDR3 coding sequence is TGCGCCAGCAGCCAAGGTGACGGGGCGGCAGAGACCCAGTACTTC. Protein sequence: CASSQGDGAAETQYF.

This sequence joins TRBV27 and TRBJ2-7; the D gene is possibly TRBD1 (6 bases). CDR1 MNHEY and CDR2 SMNVEV come from the germline V gene (reference sequence). V lost 2 bases and J 4 bases, leaving 12 bases between the germline ends. This CDR3 contains 14 residues. The CDR3 here is CASSLGNGQYEQYF. The CDR3 nucleotides read TGTGCCAGCAGTTTAGGGAACGGACAGTACGAGCAGTACTTC.

This chain links TRBV9 with TRBJ1-5, with 8 bases identical to TRBD1. The CDR3 spans 15 residues. V trimming: 2 bases; J trimming: 7 bases; junction bases outside the gene matches: 8. The V gene's germline CDR1 is SGDLS and CDR2 YYNGEE. DNA of the CDR3: TGTGCCAGCAGCGTTTCAGGGGGCTTGGGACAGCCCCAGCATTTT. Amino acid sequence: CASSVSGGLGQPQHF. Variable domain in full (rest from reference TRBV9 and TRBJ1-5): DSGVTQTPKHLITATGQRVTLRCSPRSGDLSVYWYQQSLDQGLQFLIQYYNGEERAKGNILERFSAQQFPDLHSELNLSSLELGDSALYFCASSVSGGLGQPQHFGDGTRLSIL.

The V call is TRBV6-5, the J call TRBJ2-7; D uncertain. Between the trimmed V and J ends, which lost 8 bases and 0 bases, there was a span of 5 bases. Germline V gives CDR1 MNHEY, CDR2 SVGAGI. The CDR3 has 11 amino acids. CDR3 region: CASGVSYEQYF. CDR3 bases: TGTGCCAGCGGGGTCTCCTACGAGCAGTACTTC.